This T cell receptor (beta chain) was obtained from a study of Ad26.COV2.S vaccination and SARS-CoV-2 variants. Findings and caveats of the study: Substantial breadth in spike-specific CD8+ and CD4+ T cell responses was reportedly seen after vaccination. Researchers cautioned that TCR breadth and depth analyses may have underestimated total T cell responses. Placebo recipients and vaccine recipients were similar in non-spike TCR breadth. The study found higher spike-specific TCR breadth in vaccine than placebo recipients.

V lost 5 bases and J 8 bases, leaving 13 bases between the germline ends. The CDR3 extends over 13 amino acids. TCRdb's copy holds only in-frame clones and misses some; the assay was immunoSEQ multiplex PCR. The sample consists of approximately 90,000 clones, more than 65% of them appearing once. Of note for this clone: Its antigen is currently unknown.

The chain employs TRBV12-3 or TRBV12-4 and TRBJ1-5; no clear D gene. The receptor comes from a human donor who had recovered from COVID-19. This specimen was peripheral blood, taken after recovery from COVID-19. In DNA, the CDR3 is TGTGCCAGCAGTCCGGGCCCCATGAAGCCCCAGCATTTT. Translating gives CASSPGPMKPQHF.